The clone carrying this T cell receptor (beta chain) showed up just a few times. CDR1 and CDR2 from the germline V gene are LGHNT and FRNRAP. J was trimmed by 5 bases and V by 6 bases; bases with no gene match: 6. The CDR3 sequence is 14 residues long. This sample is drawn from a study of identical twins. Template switching created a universal primer site, and the cDNA included unique molecular identifiers. TCRdb reprocessed the 5' RACE reads via MiXCR and lists one record per CDR3 protein. The table records under 300,000 distinct CDR3 sequences, 5% to 7% of them present only once. These sequences were also reported in another study, on T cells expressing NK-cell markers. That paper states: Sorted T-cell subsets CD3+CD56+NKG2C+, CD3+CD56+NKG2C- and CD3+CD56-NKG2C+ were TCR beta-sequenced. The same clonotypes also predominated in the CD3+CD56-NKG2C+ fraction of several donors.

The clonotype was recovered from a woman aged 18-30 years in good health. This sequence joins TRBV12-5 and TRBJ2-7; 11 bases line up with TRBD2. The sequencing input was CD8+ T cells sorted from blood. The CDR3 protein is CASGLAGGRDEQYF. As DNA, the CDR3 is TGTGCTAGTGGGTTAGCGGGAGGGCGCGACGAGCAGTACTTC.